The clone carrying this TCR beta chain was detected ten times or more. As yet, its antigen is unknown. The junction shows a germline mismatch at one end, possibly a read error. The source of the sample is a study of T-cell memory formation after mild COVID-19. TCR alpha and TCR beta cDNA libraries carrying sample barcodes and UMIs were produced by 5'RACE using constant-segment primers. MiXCR, applied by TCRdb to the 5' RACE reads, yields one record per CDR3 protein. The table shows fewer than 700,000 distinct CDR3 sequences, with less than 25% occurring only once. Findings of the study overall: CD4+ bias marked clones expanding day 15 to 37, unlike balanced contracting clones. The SARS-CoV-2 specificity of second-wave clones reaching peak at day 37 remained unverified.

The CDR3 consists of 15 residues. Germline CDR1 reads SGHRS; CDR2 reads YFSETQ. This clonotype originated in an adult woman who had mild COVID-19 (a few samples of this study predate the infection). Cell type and time point are not known. Sequencing was performed on PBMCs or a T cell subset sorted from them (not recorded which). The rearrangement links TRBV5-1 to TRBJ2-3; 7 bases line up with TRBD2. The CDR3, as DNA: TGTGCCAGCAGCTTAGTGGGGGGAGGGACAGATACGCAGTATTTT. Encoded protein: CASSLVGGGTDTQYF.